The 5 T cell receptor beta chains reported below all come from one sample, sequenced in a study of spatial heterogeneity in lung cancer. Each CDR3 protein is one row after TCRdb ran MiXCR on the 5' RACE reads. The repertoire holds approximately 44,000 distinct CDR3 sequences, with roughly 13% as singletons. The sample's time point: sample taken at primary tumor resection. Frozen PBMC, nontumor lung or tumor provided whole RNA, which was sequenced unsorted. Material: PBMCs, obtained at surgery. The receptors stem from a male donor with early-stage non-small cell lung cancer.

This clonotype was detected only a few times. The CDR3 spells CASTQLAEASTDTQYF. CDR3 DNA sequence: TGTGCCAGCACCCAGCTAGCGGAAGCTAGCACAGATACGCAGTATTTT. The chain recombines TRBV28 with TRBJ2-3; 7 bases fit TRBD2. Germline V lookup: CDR1 MDHEN, CDR2 SYDVKM. The CDR3 loop spans 16 amino acids. J gave up 0 bases and V 7 bases, and 10 bases lay outside the gene matches.

V and J are TRBV5-1 and TRBJ2-7, with TRBD2 matching 8 bases. The CDR3 totals 15 residues. The germline CDR1 and CDR2 sequences are SGHRS and YFSETQ. Trimming removed 0 bases from V and 5 bases from J; junction bases left unmatched: 7. The DNA for the CDR3 is TGCGCCAGCAGCTTGGGCGGGGGGCGATCCCACGAGCAGTACTTC. It translates to CASSLGGGRSHEQYF.

DNA for the CDR3: TGTGCCACCAGCAACGTGGGGATGAACACTGAAGCTTTCTTT. Translation: CATSNVGMNTEAFF. The J gene is TRBJ1-1, the V gene TRBV6-1, with D unresolved. Per the germline V gene, CDR1 is MNHNS and CDR2 is SASEGT. V lost 10 bases, J lost 0 bases, and 15 bases lay in between. This CDR3 contains 14 residues.

The V gene is TRBV7-2, the J gene TRBJ2-1, with 7 positions matching TRBD2. Germline assignment: CDR1 SGHTA and CDR2 FQGNSA. V gave up 3 bases and J gave up 2 bases; unmatched junction bases: 4. The CDR3 contains 15 residues. The CDR3 loop reads CASSLGRGTYNEQFF. Written as DNA, the CDR3 is TGTGCCAGCAGCTTGGGGAGGGGAACCTACAATGAGCAGTTCTTC.

The rearrangement uses TRBV2 and TRBJ2-3; D remains unclear. Germline-derived CDR1 and CDR2 are SNHLY and FYNNEI. V dropped 7 bases and J dropped 0 bases, with 8 bases sitting between them. The CDR3 has 13 residues. The CDR3 DNA is TGTGCCAGCAAGGAAATTAGCACAGATACGCAGTATTTT. Protein sequence: CASKEISTDTQYF.